This TCR beta chain was captured by sequencing in a study of CD8 T cells in ankylosing spondylitis. Overall study results and limits: Several highly homologous variants made up a TCR beta motif, and this motif appeared characteristic of ankylosing spondylitis blood. Researchers reportedly found disease-linked clones significantly enriched in matched ankylosing spondylitis synovial fluid.

TCRdb itself ran the 5' RACE reads through MiXCR, one entry per CDR3 protein. Of some 840,000 distinct CDR3 sequences detected, about 11% appear once; the ten largest clones hold approximately 0.5%. A note on this clonotype: The antigen is not known.

The source of this sequence is a male donor with ankylosing spondylitis. What was sequenced was blood, either unsorted or a sorted T cell fraction (not recorded which).

Written as DNA, the CDR3 is TGTGCCACCGGGGACGTCGGGAGCAATCAGCCCCAGCATTTT. Its translation: CATGDVGSNQPQHF. The chain uses TRBV24-1 and TRBJ1-5; D possibly corresponds to TRBD1 (5 bases). The germline V and J ends were trimmed by 9 bases and 1 base, with 12 bases remaining between them. CDR3 size: 14 residues. The germline gives CDR1 KGHDR, CDR2 SFDVKD.